These 8 T cell receptor beta chains originate from one sample sequenced in a study of early T cells in non-severe SARS-CoV-2 infection. TCRdb processed the 5' RACE reads anew with MiXCR; each CDR3 protein has one entry. The sample records about 25,000 distinct CDR3 sequences, more than 4.5% being singletons. Material: whole blood. The receptors come from an adult who was a healthcare worker with PCR-confirmed SARS-CoV-2 infection or an uninfected control (not recorded which).

This clonotype has at least ten counts. The genes are TRBV12-3 or TRBV12-4 and TRBJ1-6; D might be TRBD1 (5 bases). The CDR3 runs 14 residues. Trimming removed 1 base from V and 6 bases from J, with 7 bases in between. The CDR3 coding sequence is TGTGCCAGCAGTTTAGGGACACCTAATTCACCCCTCCACTTT. It translates to CASSLGTPNSPLHF.

This clonotype occurred many times. V gene TRBV18 combines with J gene TRBJ1-5, with 8 bases lining up with TRBD1. V lost 4 bases to trimming and J lost 0 bases; unmatched junction nucleotides: 5. In germline, CDR1 is KGHSH, CDR2 LQKENI. The CDR3 length is 16 residues. CDR3 loop: CASSLGTGYSNQPQHF. DNA for the CDR3: TGTGCCAGCTCACTGGGGACAGGTTATAGCAATCAGCCCCAGCATTTT.

In this sample, this clonotype turned up a few times. J is TRBJ2-2 and V is TRBV5-6; D remains unclear. The CDR3 totals 12 residues. Germline CDR1 SGHDT, CDR2 YYEEEE. V was shortened by 4 bases and J by 1 base, with 2 bases between the two germline ends. CDR3 loop: CASSRNTGELFF. CDR3 bases: TGTGCCAGCAGCCGGAACACCGGGGAGCTGTTTTTT.

This chain joins TRBV5-4 and TRBJ2-7; D unclear. CDR1 and CDR2 from the germline V gene are SGHNT and YYREEE (reference sequence). The CDR3 is made up of 12 amino acids. Between the trimmed V and J ends, which lost 2 bases and 0 bases, there was a span of 3 bases. The CDR3 sequence: CASSFNSYEQYF. CDR3 DNA sequence: TGTGCCAGCAGCTTTAACTCCTACGAGCAGTACTTC.

The chain uses TRBV20-1 and TRBJ1-5; possible D gene TRBD1, 5 bases. Germline V gives CDR1 DFQATT, CDR2 SNEGSKA (reference sequence). V gave up 3 bases and J gave up 3 bases, with 15 bases separating them. The length of the CDR3 is 15 residues. The CDR3: CSASGDPQANQPQHF. The CDR3, as DNA: TGCAGTGCTAGCGGGGACCCCCAAGCCAATCAGCCCCAGCATTTT.

In its sample, this clonotype was seen many times. The chain combines TRBV3-1 with TRBJ1-2, with D possibly being TRBD1 (6 bases). The CDR3 length is 12 residues. Germline CDR1 LGHDT, CDR2 YNNKEL (reference sequence). The V end lost 4 bases, the J end lost 7 bases, and 10 bases lay between the germline ends. This CDR3 is CASSLGASGYTF. In DNA form, the CDR3 reads TGTGCCAGCAGCCTGGGGGCGTCTGGCTACACCTTC.

This clonotype was recorded many times. The J gene is TRBJ2-1, the V gene TRBV7-8; 12 positions agree with TRBD2. Germline-derived CDR1 and CDR2 are SGHVS and FQNEAQ. CDR3 length: 16 residues. J gave up 4 bases and V 5 bases, and 6 bases lay outside the gene matches. The CDR3 coding sequence is TGTGCCAGCAGCCCAGGACTAGCGGGGACTTACAATGAGCAGTTCTTC. This codes for CASSPGLAGTYNEQFF.

There are many counts of this clonotype. V usage is TRBV4-1 and J usage is TRBJ1-1, with a possible D match to TRBD1 (5 bases). Between the trimmed V and J ends, which lost 0 bases and 1 base, there was a span of 12 bases. The CDR3 is made up of 16 amino acids. Germline CDR1 is MGHRA and CDR2 is YSYEKL. The CDR3 DNA is TGCGCCAGCAGCCAAGATCGAGGACAAAGGAACACTGAAGCTTTCTTT. Encoded protein: CASSQDRGQRNTEAFF.